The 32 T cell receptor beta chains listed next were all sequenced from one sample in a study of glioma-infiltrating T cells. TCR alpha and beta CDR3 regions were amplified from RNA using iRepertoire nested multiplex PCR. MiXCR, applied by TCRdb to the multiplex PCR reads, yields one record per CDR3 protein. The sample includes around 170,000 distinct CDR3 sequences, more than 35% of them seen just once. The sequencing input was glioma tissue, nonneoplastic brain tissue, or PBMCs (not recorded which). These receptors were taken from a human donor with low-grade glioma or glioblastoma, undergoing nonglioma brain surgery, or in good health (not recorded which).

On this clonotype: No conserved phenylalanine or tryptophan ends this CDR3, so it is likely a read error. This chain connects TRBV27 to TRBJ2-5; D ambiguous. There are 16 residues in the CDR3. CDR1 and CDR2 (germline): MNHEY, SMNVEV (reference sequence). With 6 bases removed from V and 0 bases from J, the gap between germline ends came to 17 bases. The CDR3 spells CASSLRGVGNQETQYL. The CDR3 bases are TGTGCCAGCAGCTTAAGAGGTGTTGGAAACCAAGAGACCCAGTACTTA.

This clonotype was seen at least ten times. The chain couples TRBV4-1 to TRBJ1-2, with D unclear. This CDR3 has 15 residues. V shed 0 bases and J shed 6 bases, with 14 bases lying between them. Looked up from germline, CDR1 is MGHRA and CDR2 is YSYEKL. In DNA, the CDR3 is TGCGCCAGCAGCCAAGAACGTTCCGTTCTTCATGGCTACACCTTC. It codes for CASSQERSVLHGYTF.

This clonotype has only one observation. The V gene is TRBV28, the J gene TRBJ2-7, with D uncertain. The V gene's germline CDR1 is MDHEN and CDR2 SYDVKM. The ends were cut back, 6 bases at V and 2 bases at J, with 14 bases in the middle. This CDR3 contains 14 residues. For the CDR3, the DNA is TGTGCCAGCAGCTGCCGGCGGAAGGCCTACGAGCAGTACTTC. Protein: CASSCRRKAYEQYF.

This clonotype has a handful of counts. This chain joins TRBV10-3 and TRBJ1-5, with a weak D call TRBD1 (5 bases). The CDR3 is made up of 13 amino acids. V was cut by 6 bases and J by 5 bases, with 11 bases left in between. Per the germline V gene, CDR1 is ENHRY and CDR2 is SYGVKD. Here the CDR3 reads CAISGGTDQPQHF. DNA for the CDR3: TGTGCCATCAGCGGCGGGACCGATCAGCCCCAGCATTTT.

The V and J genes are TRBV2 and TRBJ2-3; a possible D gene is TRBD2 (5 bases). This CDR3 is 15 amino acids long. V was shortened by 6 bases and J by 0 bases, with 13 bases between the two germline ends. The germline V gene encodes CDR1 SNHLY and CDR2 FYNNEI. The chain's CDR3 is CASRLSRVSTDTQYF. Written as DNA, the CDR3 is TGTGCCAGCAGACTTTCGCGGGTTAGCACAGATACGCAGTATTTT.

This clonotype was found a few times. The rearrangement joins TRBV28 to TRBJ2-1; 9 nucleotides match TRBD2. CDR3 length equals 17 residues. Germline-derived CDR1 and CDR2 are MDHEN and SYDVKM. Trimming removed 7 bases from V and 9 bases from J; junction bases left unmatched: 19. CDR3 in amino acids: CASTELAPAGGLTEQFF. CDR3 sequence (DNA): TGTGCCAGCACCGAACTAGCCCCTGCGGGAGGGCTAACTGAGCAGTTCTTC.

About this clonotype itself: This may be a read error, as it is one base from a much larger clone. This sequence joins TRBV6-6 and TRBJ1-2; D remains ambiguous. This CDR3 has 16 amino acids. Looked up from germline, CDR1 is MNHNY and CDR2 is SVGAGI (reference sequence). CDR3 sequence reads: CASSPPVWDSNYVYTF. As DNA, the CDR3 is TGTGCCAGCAGTCCCCCTGTTTGGGATTCTAACTATGTCTACACCTTC.

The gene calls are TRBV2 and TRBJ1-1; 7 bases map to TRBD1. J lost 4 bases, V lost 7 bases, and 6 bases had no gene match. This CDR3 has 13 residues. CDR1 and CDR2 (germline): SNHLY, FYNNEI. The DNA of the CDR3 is TGTGCCAGCACCGATGACAGGGCCACTGAAGCTTTCTTT. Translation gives CASTDDRATEAFF.

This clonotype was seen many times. The CDR3 DNA sequence: TGTGCCAGCAGTCCGATACCGGGACTAGCGGCTTACTCCGGGGAGCTGTTTTTT. Its translation is CASSPIPGLAAYSGELFF. The chain joins TRBV28 to TRBJ2-2; 11 nucleotides line up with TRBD2. V was clipped by 5 bases and J by 6 bases; unmatched bases: 14. CDR3 size: 18 residues. The germline V gene has CDR1 MDHEN and CDR2 SYDVKM.

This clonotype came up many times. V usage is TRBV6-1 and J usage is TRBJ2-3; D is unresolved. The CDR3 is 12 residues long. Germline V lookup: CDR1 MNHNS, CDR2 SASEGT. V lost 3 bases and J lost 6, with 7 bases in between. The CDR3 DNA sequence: TGTGCCAGCAGTGACTATGGGGATACGCAGTATTTT. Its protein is CASSDYGDTQYF.

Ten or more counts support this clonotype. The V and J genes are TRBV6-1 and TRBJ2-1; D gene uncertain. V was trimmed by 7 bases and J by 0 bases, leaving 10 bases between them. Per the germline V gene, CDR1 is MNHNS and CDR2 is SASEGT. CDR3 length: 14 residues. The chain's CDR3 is CASKGSASYNEQFF. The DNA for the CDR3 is TGTGCCAGCAAAGGGTCAGCCTCCTACAATGAGCAGTTCTTC.

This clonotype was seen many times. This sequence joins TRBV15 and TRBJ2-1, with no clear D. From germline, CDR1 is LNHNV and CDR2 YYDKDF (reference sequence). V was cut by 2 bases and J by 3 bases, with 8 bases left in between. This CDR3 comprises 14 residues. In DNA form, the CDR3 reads TGTGCCACCAGCAGAAGGCTGGGCTACAATGAGCAGTTCTTC. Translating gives CATSRRLGYNEQFF.

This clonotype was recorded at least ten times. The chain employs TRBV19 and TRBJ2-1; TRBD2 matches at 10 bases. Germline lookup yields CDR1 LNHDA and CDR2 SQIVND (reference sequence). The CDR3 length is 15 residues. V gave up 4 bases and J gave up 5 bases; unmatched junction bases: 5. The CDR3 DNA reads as TGTGCCAGTAGTACCGGACTAGCGGATGACAATGAGCAGTTCTTC. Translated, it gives CASSTGLADDNEQFF. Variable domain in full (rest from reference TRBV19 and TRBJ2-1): DGGITQSPKYLFRKEGQNVTLSCEQNLNHDAMYWYRQDPGQGLRLIYYSQIVNDFQKGDIAEGYSVSREKKESFPLTVTSAQKNPTAFYLCASSTGLADDNEQFFGPGTRLTVL.

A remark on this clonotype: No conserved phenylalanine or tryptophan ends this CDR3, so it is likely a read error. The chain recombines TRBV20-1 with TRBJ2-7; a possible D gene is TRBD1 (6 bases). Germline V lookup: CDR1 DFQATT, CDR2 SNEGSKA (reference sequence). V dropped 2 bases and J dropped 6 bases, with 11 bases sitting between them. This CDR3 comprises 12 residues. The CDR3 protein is CSARWGRVEQYL. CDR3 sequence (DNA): TGCAGTGCTAGATGGGGGCGTGTCGAGCAGTACCTC.

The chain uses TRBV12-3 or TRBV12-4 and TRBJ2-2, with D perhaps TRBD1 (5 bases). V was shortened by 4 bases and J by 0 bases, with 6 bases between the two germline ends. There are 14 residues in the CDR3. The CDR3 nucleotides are TGTGCCAGCAGTTCACAGGCGAACACCGGGGAGCTGTTTTTT. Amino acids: CASSSQANTGELFF.

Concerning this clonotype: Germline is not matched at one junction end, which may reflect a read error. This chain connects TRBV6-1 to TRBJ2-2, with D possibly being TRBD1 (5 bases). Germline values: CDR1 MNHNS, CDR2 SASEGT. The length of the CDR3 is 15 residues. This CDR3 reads CASSELTENNGELFF. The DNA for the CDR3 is TGTGCCAGCAGTGAATTGACAGAGAACAACGGGGAGCTGTTTTTT.

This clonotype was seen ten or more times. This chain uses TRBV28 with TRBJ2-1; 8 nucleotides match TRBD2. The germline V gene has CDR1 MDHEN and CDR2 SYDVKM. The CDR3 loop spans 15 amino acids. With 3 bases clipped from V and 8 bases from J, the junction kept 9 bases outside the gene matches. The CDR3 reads CASSFLAGSRDEQFF. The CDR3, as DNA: TGTGCCAGCAGTTTTTTAGCGGGATCTCGGGATGAGCAGTTCTTC.

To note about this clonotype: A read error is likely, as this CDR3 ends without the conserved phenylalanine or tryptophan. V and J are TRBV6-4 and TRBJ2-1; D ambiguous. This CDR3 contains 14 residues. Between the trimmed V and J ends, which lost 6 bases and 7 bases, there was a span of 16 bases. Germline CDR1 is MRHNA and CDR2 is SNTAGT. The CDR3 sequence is CASSVGPTRNEQFL. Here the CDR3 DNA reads TGTGCCAGCAGCGTTGGACCAACGAGGAATGAGCAGTTCTTA.

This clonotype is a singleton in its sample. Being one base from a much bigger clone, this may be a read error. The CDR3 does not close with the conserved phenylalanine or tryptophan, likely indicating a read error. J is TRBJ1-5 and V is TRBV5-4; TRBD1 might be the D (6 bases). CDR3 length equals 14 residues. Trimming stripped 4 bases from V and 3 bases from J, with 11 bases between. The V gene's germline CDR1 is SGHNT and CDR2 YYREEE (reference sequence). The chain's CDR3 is CASSEGQYNQPQHY. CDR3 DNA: TGTGCCAGCAGCGAGGGACAATACAATCAGCCCCAGCATTAT.

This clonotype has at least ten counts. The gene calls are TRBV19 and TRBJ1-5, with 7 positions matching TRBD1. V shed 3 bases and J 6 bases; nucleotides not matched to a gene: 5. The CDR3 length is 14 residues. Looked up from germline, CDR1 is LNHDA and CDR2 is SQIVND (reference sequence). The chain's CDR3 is CASSIQGGGQPQHF. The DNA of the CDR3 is TGTGCCAGTAGTATCCAAGGGGGCGGTCAGCCCCAGCATTTT.

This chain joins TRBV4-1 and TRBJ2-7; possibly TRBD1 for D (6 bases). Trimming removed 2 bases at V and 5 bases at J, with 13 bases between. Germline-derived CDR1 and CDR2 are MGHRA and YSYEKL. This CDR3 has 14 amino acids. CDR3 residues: CASSQIGGRDEQYF. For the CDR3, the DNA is TGCGCCAGCAGCCAAATAGGGGGACGGGACGAGCAGTACTTC.

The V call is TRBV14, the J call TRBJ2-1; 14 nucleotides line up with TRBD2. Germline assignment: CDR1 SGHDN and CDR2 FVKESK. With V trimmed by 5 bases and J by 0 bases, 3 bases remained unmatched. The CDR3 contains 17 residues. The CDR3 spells CASSTGTSGSSYNEQFF. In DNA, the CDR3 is TGTGCCAGCAGCACAGGGACTAGCGGGAGCTCCTACAATGAGCAGTTCTTC.

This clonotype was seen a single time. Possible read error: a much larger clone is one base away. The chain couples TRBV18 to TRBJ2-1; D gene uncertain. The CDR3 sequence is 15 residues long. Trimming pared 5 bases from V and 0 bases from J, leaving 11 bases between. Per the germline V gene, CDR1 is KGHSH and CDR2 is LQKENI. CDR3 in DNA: TGTGCCAGCTCAATAGAACTGAACTCCTACAATGAGCAGTTCTTC. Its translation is CASSIELNSYNEQFF. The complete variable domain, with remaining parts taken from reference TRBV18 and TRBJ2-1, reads NAGVMQNPRHLVRRRGQEARLRCSPMKGHSHVYWYRQLPEEGLKFMVYLQKENIIDESGMPKERFSAEFPKEGPSILRIQQVVRGDSAAYFCASSIELNSYNEQFFGPGTRLTVL.

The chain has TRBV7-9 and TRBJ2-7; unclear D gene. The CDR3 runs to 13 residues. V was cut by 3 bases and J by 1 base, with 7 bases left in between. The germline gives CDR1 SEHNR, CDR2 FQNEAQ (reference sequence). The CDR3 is CASSFVGSYEQYF. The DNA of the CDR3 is TGTGCCAGCAGCTTTGTGGGGTCCTACGAGCAGTACTTC.

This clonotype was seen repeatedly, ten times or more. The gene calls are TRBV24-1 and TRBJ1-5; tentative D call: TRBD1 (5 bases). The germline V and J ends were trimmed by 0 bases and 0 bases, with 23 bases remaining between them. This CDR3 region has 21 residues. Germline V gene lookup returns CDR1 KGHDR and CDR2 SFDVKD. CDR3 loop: CATSDLRGSVCRAYSNQPQHF. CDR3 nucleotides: TGTGCCACCAGTGATTTGCGGGGGTCCGTGTGTCGGGCCTATAGCAATCAGCCCCAGCATTTT.

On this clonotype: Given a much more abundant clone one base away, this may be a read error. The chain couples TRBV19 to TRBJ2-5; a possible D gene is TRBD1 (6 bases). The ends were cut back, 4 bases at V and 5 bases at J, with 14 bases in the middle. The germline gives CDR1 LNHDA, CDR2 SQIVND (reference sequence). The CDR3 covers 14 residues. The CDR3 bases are TGTGCCAGTAGTAATCCAGGGGTCACGGAGACCCAGTACTTC. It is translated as CASSNPGVTETQYF.

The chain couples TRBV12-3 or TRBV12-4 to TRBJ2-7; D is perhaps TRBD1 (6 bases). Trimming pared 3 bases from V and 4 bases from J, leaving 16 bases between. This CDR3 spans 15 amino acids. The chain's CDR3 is CASSFGDMGIYEQYF. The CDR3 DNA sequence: TGTGCCAGCAGTTTTGGGGACATGGGGATTTACGAGCAGTACTTC.

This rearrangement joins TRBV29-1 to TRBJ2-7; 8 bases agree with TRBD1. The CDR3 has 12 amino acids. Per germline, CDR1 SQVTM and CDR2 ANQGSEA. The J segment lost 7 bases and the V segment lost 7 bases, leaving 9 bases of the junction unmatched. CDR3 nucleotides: TGCAGCGCCGTGACAGGGGAAGAAGAGCAGTACTTC. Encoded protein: CSAVTGEEEQYF.

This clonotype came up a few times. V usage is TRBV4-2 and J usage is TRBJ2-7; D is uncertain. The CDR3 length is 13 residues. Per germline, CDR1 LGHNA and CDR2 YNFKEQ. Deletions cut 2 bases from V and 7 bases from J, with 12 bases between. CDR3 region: CASSQTVAWEQYF. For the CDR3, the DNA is TGTGCCAGCAGCCAAACGGTCGCTTGGGAGCAGTACTTC.

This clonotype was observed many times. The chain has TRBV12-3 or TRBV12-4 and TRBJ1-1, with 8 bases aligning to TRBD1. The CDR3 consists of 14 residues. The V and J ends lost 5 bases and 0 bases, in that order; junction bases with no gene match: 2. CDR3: CASSGDRLNTEAFF. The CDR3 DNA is TGTGCCAGCAGTGGGGACAGGCTGAACACTGAAGCTTTCTTT.

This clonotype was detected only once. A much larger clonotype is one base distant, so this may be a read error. The CDR3 loop is CARSQALGRYTF. In DNA form, the CDR3 reads TGCGCCAGAAGCCAAGCGCTGGGACGCTACACCTTC. The chain combines TRBV4-1 with TRBJ1-2, with D maybe TRBD1 (5 bases). Germline V gene sequence: CDR1 MGHRA, CDR2 YSYEKL. CDR3 size: 12 residues.

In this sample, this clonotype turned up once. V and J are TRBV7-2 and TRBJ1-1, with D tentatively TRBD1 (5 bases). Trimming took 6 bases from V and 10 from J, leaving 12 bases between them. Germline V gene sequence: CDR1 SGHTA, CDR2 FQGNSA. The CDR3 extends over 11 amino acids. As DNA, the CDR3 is TGTGCCAGCAGAGACCGGGGCAGAGCTTTCTTT. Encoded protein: CASRDRGRAFF.